Listed below are T cell receptor beta chains from one sample, sequenced in a study of identical twins. TCRdb passed the 5' RACE reads through MiXCR, listing each CDR3 protein once. This sample yields some 630,000 distinct CDR3 sequences, of which about 7% are seen a single time; 1.6% belongs to the top ten. The same specimen was also included in a second study, on yellow fever vaccine responses in identical twins.

Source material: PBMCs. The receptors were gathered from a woman aged 18-35 years in good health. Each CDR3 is given with its conserved first and last residue. D genes are given only for firm matches. Size is omitted from some rows. Given values are once, few, many or a class for expanded clones.

cdr3_aa: CASSESDRGLSNEKLFF; cdr3_nt: TGTGCCAGCAGTGAATCGGACAGGGGGCTCTCTAATGAAAAACTGTTTTTT; cdr3_length: 17; d_call: TRBD1; clone_size: many; j_call: TRBJ1-4; v_call: TRBV6-1
cdr3_aa: CAIGEAMNTEAFF; cdr3_nt: TGTGCCATAGGGGAAGCCATGAACACTGAAGCTTTCTTT; cdr3_length: 13; d_call: NA; clone_size: few; j_call: TRBJ1-1; v_call: TRBV10-3
cdr3_aa: CASSVLRTGNTGELFF; cdr3_nt: TGTGCCAGCAGCGTCCTTAGGACAGGGAACACCGGGGAGCTGTTTTTT; cdr3_length: 16; d_call: TRBD1; clone_size: few; j_call: TRBJ2-2; v_call: TRBV7-9
cdr3_aa: CASSTNMGIFSYEQYF; cdr3_nt: TGTGCCAGCAGTACCAATATGGGGATTTTCTCCTACGAGCAGTACTTC; cdr3_length: 16; d_call: NA; clone_size: NA; j_call: TRBJ2-7; v_call: TRBV12-3/TRBV12-4
cdr3_aa: CASSFGTGGSGNTIYF; cdr3_nt: TGTGCCAGCAGCTTTGGGACAGGGGGATCTGGAAACACCATATATTTT; cdr3_length: 16; d_call: TRBD1; clone_size: NA; j_call: TRBJ1-3; v_call: TRBV5-5
cdr3_aa: CASSSEGAEQYF; cdr3_nt: TGTGCCAGCAGCTCCGAGGGTGCCGAGCAGTACTTC; cdr3_length: 12; d_call: NA; clone_size: NA; j_call: TRBJ2-7; v_call: TRBV7-3
cdr3_aa: CSAREPPLGTQYF; cdr3_nt: TGCAGTGCTAGAGAGCCCCCACTTGGGACCCAGTACTTC; cdr3_length: 13; d_call: NA; clone_size: few; j_call: TRBJ2-5; v_call: TRBV20-1
cdr3_aa: CASGPQRGGANNEQFF; cdr3_nt: TGTGCCAGCGGCCCCCAGCGCGGGGGAGCGAACAATGAGCAGTTCTTC; cdr3_length: 16; d_call: TRBD2; clone_size: NA; j_call: TRBJ2-1; v_call: TRBV7-9
cdr3_aa: CASSQGPGELFF; cdr3_nt: TGTGCCAGCAGCCAAGGTCCTGGGGAGCTGTTTTTT; cdr3_length: 12; d_call: NA; clone_size: medium-sized; j_call: TRBJ2-2; v_call: TRBV3-1
cdr3_aa: CASSQGAGRNYGYTF; cdr3_nt: TGTGCCAGCAGCCAAGGGGCGGGGAGAAACTATGGCTACACCTTC; cdr3_length: 15; d_call: NA; clone_size: few; j_call: TRBJ1-2; v_call: TRBV3-1
cdr3_aa: CASSQLAVFPLARNEQFF; cdr3_nt: TGTGCCAGCAGCCAGTTGGCTGTTTTCCCCCTAGCACGAAATGAGCAGTTCTTC; cdr3_length: 18; d_call: NA; clone_size: few; j_call: TRBJ2-1; v_call: TRBV3-1
cdr3_aa: CASSQGTSGSETQYF; cdr3_nt: TGTGCCAGCAGCCAGGGGACTAGCGGGAGTGAGACCCAGTACTTC; cdr3_length: 15; d_call: TRBD2; clone_size: few; j_call: TRBJ2-5; v_call: TRBV3-1
cdr3_aa: CSARAYQGGVGQPQHF; cdr3_nt: TGCAGTGCTAGAGCTTATCAGGGGGGCGTAGGCCAGCCCCAGCATTTT; cdr3_length: 16; d_call: TRBD1; clone_size: many; j_call: TRBJ1-5; v_call: TRBV20-1
cdr3_aa: CASSLVGTGEAGELFF; cdr3_nt: TGCGCCAGCAGCTTGGTCGGGACAGGGGAGGCCGGGGAGCTGTTTTTT; cdr3_length: 16; d_call: TRBD1; clone_size: many; j_call: TRBJ2-2; v_call: TRBV5-1
cdr3_aa: CASSSLGGDTGELFF; cdr3_nt: TGCGCCAGCAGCTCCCTTGGAGGGGACACCGGGGAGCTGTTTTTT; cdr3_length: 15; d_call: NA; clone_size: few; j_call: TRBJ2-2; v_call: TRBV5-1
cdr3_aa: CASSLDPTSGYNEQFF; cdr3_nt: TGCGCCAGCAGCTTGGATCCGACTAGCGGTTACAATGAGCAGTTCTTC; cdr3_length: 16; d_call: TRBD2; clone_size: many; j_call: TRBJ2-1; v_call: TRBV5-1
cdr3_aa: CASSPPQGRGMNTEAFF; cdr3_nt: TGTGCCAGCAGCCCACCTCAGGGGCGGGGGATGAACACTGAAGCTTTCTTT; cdr3_length: 17; d_call: NA; clone_size: many; j_call: TRBJ1-1; v_call: TRBV7-8
cdr3_aa: CASRGPYHGEVWDRLFYEQYF; cdr3_nt: TGTGCCAGTCGGGGTCCCTACCACGGTGAAGTGTGGGACAGGCTGTTCTACGAGCAGTACTTC; cdr3_length: 21; d_call: TRBD1; clone_size: NA; j_call: TRBJ2-7; v_call: TRBV7-9
cdr3_aa: CASSSSRGDEQFF; cdr3_nt: TGTGCCAGCAGCTCCTCTAGGGGGGATGAGCAGTTCTTC; cdr3_length: 13; d_call: NA; clone_size: few; j_call: TRBJ2-1; v_call: TRBV4-2
cdr3_aa: CASSVGQSYTDTQYF; cdr3_nt: TGTGCCAGCAGTGTAGGACAGTCTTACACAGATACGCAGTATTTT; cdr3_length: 15; d_call: NA; clone_size: many; j_call: TRBJ2-3; v_call: TRBV12-3/TRBV12-4
cdr3_aa: CASSYMVSADTQYF; cdr3_nt: TGTGCCAGCAGCTACATGGTTTCCGCAGATACGCAGTATTTT; cdr3_length: 14; d_call: NA; clone_size: NA; j_call: TRBJ2-3; v_call: TRBV12-3/TRBV12-4
cdr3_aa: CSVRLAGDTGELFF; cdr3_nt: TGCAGCGTCAGACTAGCGGGAGATACCGGGGAGCTGTTTTTT; cdr3_length: 14; d_call: TRBD2; clone_size: few; j_call: TRBJ2-2; v_call: TRBV29-1
cdr3_aa: CASRPRPANTGELFF; cdr3_nt: TGTGCCAGCAGACCGAGACCAGCGAACACCGGGGAGCTGTTTTTT; cdr3_length: 15; d_call: NA; clone_size: few; j_call: TRBJ2-2; v_call: TRBV6-1
cdr3_aa: CAMTGVGELFF; cdr3_nt: TGTGCCATGACAGGGGTCGGGGAGCTGTTTTTT; cdr3_length: 11; d_call: TRBD1; clone_size: few; j_call: TRBJ2-2; v_call: TRBV2
cdr3_aa: CARLGQTMNTEAFF; cdr3_nt: TGTGCCAGACTGGGGCAGACCATGAACACTGAAGCTTTCTTT; cdr3_length: 14; d_call: NA; clone_size: NA; j_call: TRBJ1-1; v_call: TRBV9